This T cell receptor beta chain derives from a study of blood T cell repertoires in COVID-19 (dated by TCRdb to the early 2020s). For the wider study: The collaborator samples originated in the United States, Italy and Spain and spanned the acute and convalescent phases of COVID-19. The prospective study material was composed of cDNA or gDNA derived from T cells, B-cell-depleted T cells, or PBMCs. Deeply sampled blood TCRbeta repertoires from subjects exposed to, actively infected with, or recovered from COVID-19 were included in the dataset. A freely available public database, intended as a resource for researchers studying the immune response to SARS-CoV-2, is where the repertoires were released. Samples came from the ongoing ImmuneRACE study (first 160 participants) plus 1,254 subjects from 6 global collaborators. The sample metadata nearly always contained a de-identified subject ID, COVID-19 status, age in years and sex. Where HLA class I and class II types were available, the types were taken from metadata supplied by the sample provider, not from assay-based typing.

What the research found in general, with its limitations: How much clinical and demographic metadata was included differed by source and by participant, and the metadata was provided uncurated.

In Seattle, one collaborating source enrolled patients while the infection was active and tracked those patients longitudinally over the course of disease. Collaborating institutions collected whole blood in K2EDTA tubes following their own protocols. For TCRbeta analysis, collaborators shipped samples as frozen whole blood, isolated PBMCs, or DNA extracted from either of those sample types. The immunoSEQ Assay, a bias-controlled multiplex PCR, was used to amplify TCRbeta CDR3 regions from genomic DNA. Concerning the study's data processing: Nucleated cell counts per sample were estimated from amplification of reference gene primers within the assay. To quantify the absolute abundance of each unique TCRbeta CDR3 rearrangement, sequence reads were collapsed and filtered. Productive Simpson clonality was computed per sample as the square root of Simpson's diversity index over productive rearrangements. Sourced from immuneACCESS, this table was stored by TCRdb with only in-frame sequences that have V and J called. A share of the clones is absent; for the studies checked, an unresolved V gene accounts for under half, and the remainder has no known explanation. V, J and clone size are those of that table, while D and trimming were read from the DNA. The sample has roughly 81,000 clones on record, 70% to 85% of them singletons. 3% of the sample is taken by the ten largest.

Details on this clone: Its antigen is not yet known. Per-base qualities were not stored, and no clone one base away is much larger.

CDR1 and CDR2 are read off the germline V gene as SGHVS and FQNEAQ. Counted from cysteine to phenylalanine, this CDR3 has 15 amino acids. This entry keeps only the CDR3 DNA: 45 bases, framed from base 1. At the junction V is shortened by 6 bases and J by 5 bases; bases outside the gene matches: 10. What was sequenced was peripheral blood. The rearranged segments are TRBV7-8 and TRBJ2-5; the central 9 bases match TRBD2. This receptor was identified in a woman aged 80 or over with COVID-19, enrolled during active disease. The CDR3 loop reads CASSLGVAGDETQYF. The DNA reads TGTGCCAGCAGTCTCGGGGTAGCGGGAGACGAGACCCAGTACTTC.